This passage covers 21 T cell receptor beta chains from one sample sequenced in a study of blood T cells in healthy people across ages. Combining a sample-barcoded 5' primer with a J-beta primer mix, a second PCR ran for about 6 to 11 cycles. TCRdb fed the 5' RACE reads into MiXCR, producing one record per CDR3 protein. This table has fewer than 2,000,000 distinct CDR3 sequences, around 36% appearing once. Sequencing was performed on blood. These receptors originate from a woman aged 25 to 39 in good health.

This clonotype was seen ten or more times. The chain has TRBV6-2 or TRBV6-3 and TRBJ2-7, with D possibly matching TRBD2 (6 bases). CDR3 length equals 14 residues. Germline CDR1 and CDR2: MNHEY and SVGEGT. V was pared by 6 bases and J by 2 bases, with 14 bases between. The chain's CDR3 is CASSTWGEPYEQYF. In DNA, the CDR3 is TGTGCCAGCAGCACATGGGGGGAGCCCTACGAGCAGTACTTC.

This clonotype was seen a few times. CDR3 nucleotides: TGTGCCAGCAGTGTCCTTGGCGGGGGGGCTGATGAGCAGTTCTTC. As protein: CASSVLGGGADEQFF. The V gene is TRBV7-3, the J gene TRBJ2-1, with TRBD2 matching over 9 bases. V shed 6 bases and J 8 bases; nucleotides not matched to a gene: 11. The CDR3 is made up of 15 amino acids. CDR1 is SGHTA and CDR2 is FQGTGA in the germline V gene.

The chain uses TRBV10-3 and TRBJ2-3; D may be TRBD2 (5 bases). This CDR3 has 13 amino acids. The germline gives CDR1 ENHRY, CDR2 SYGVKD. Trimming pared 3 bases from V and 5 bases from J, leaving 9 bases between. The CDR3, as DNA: TGTGCCATCAGTGACCACCGGGAAGATACGCAGTATTTT. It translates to CAISDHREDTQYF.

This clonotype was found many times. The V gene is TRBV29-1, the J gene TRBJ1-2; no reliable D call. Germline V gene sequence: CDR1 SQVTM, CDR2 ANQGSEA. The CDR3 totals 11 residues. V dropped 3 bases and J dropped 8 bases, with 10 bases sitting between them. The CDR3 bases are TGCAGCGTTGAGGAGGGCTTCGGCTACACCTTC. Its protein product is CSVEEGFGYTF.

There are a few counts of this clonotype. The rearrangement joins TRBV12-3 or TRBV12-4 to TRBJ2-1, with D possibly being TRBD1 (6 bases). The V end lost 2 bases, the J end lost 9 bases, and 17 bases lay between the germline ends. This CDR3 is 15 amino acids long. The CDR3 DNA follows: TGTGCCAGCAGTTTAAAGAGGACAGCCTCCGGTGAGCAGTTCTTC. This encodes CASSLKRTASGEQFF.

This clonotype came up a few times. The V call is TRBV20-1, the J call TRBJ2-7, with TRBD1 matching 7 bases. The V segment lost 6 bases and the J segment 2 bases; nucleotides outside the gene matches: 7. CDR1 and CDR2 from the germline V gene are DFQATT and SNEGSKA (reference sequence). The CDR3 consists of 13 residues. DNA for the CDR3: TGCAGTGCAGTGACAGGGACCCCCTACGAGCAGTACTTC. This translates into CSAVTGTPYEQYF.

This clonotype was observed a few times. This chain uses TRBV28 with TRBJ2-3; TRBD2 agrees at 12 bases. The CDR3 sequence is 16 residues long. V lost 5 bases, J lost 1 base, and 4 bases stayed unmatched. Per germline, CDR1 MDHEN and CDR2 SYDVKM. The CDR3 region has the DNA TGTGCCAGCAGTCTCCGGACTAGCGGGGGCACAGATACGCAGTATTTT. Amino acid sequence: CASSLRTSGGTDTQYF. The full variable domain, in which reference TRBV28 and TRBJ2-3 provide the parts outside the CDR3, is DVKVTQSSRYLVKRTGEKVFLECVQDMDHENMFWYRQDPGLGLRLIYFSYDVKMKEKGDIPEGYSVSREKKERFSLILESASTNQTSMYLCASSLRTSGGTDTQYFGPGTRLTVL.

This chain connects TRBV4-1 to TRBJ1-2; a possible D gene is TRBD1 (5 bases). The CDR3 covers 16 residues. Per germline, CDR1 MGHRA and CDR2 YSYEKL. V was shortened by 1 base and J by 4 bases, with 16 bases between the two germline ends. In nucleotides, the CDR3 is TGCGCCAGCAGCCAAGCAGAAGTAACAGGCCGCTATGGCTACACCTTC. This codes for CASSQAEVTGRYGYTF.

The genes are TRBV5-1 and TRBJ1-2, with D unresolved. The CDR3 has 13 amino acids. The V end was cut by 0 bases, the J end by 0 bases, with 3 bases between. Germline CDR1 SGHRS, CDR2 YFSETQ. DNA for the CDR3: TGCGCCAGCAGCTTGGAACCTAACTATGGCTACACCTTC. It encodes CASSLEPNYGYTF.

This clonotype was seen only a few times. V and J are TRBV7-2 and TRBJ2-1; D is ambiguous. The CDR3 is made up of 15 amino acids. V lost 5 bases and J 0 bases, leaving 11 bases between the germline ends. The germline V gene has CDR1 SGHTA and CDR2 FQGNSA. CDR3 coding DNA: TGTGCCAGCAGCCCCACTTCCTTCTCCTACAATGAGCAGTTCTTC. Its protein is CASSPTSFSYNEQFF.

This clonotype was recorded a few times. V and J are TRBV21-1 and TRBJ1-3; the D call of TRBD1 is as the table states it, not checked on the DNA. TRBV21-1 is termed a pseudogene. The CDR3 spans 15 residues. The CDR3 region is CASSKAYRGTDTIYF. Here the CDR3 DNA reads TGTGCCAGCAGCAAAGCGTACAGGGGGACAGACACCATATATTTT.

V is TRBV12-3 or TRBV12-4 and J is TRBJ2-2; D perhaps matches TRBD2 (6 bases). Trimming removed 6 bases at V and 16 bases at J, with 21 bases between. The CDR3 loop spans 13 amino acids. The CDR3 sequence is CASRPLRAGEEFF. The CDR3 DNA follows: TGTGCCAGCAGGCCCTTGAGGGCCGGGGAGGAGTTTTTT.

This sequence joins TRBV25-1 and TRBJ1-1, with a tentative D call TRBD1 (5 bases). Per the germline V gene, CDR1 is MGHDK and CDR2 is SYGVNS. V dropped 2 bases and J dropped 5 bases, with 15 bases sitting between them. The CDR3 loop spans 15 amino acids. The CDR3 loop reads CASSENSAGRTEAFF. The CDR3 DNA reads TGTGCCAGCAGTGAAAATTCGGCAGGGCGGACTGAAGCTTTCTTT. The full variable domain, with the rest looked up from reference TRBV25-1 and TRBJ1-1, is EADIYQTPRYLVIGTGKKITLECSQTMGHDKMYWYQQDPGMELHLIHYSYGVNSTEKGDLSSESTVSRIRTEHFPLTLESARPSHTSQYLCASSENSAGRTEAFFGQGTRLTVV.

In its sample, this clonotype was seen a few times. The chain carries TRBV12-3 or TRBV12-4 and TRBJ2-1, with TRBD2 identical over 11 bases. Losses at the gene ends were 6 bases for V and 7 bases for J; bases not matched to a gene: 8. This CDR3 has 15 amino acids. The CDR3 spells CASSFSGGERNEQFF. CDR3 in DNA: TGTGCCAGCAGCTTTAGCGGGGGGGAAAGGAATGAGCAGTTCTTC.

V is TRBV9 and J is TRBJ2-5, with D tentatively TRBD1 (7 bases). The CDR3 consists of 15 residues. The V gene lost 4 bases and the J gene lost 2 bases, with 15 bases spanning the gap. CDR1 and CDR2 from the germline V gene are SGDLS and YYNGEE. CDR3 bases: TGTGCCAGCAGCCCCCAGGGGGGACAGCAAGAGACCCAGTACTTC. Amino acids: CASSPQGGQQETQYF.

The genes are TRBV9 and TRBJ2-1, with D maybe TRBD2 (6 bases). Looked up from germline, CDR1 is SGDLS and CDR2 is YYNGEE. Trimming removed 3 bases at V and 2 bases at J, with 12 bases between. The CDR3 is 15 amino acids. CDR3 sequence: CASSAPGLPYNEQFF. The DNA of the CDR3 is TGTGCCAGCAGCGCACCGGGACTCCCCTACAATGAGCAGTTCTTC.

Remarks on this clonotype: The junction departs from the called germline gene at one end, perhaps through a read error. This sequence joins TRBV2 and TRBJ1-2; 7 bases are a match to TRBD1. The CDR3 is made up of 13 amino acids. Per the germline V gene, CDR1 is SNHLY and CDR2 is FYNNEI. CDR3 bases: TGTACCAGCAGTGAAATACAGGGGAATGGCTACACCTTC. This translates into CTSSEIQGNGYTF.

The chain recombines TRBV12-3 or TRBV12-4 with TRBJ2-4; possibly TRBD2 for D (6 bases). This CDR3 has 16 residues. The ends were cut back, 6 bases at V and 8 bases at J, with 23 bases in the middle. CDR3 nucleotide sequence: TGTGCCAGCAGCCCGGGGGATCCTGGCTTCAAGGACATTCAGTACTTC. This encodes CASSPGDPGFKDIQYF.

The CDR3 DNA reads as TGTGCCAGCAGCGTAGCCCCGGGGGCTGAGACCCAGTACTTC. The encoded protein is CASSVAPGAETQYF. V gene TRBV9 combines with J gene TRBJ2-5; D tentatively fits TRBD1 or TRBD2 (6 bases each). V was cut by 0 bases and J by 5 bases, with 11 bases left in between. The CDR3 covers 14 residues. Looked up from germline, CDR1 is SGDLS and CDR2 is YYNGEE.

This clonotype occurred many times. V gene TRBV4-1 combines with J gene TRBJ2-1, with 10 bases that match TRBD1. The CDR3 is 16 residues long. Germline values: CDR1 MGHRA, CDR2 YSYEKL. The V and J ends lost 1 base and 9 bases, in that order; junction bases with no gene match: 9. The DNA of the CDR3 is TGCGCCAGCAGCCAAGGGGGCGGGACAGGGGTTTTTGAGCAGTTCTTC. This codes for CASSQGGGTGVFEQFF.

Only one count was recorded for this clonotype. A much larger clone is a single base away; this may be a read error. The DNA for the CDR3 is TGTGCCAGCAGCCATGGGGGAGAAAAACTGTTTTTT. The encoded protein is CASSHGGEKLFF. The V gene is TRBV5-5, the J gene TRBJ1-4, with D maybe TRBD1 (5 bases). CDR3 length: 12 residues. V was trimmed by 4 bases and J by 8 bases, leaving 9 bases between them. The V gene's germline CDR1 is SGHKS and CDR2 YYEKEE (reference sequence).